The next 4 T cell receptor beta chains were all read from a single sample in a study of T cell clusters in autoimmune cytopenias. TRB was amplified by touch-down multiplex PCR, primer pools A and B combined. TCRdb reanalyzed the multiplex PCR reads, giving one entry per CDR3 protein sequence and no DNA. In total, the table holds around 7,700 distinct CDR3 sequences. About 37,500 genome equivalents of blood DNA were amplified for TRB. These data also featured in a second study, about T cell repertoires in aging, cancer and after chemotherapy.

The sequencing sample was made of peripheral blood. Receptors were obtained from a human donor in good health.

The rearrangement links TRBV18 to TRBJ1-2. Germline lookup yields CDR1 KGHSH and CDR2 LQKENI. This CDR3 comprises 14 residues. The CDR3 region is CASSPLEGYYGYTF.

This clonotype is medium-sized by frequency. This chain connects TRBV19 to TRBJ2-1; the D gene TCRdb calls, TRBD2, cannot be checked with no DNA. CDR1 and CDR2 (germline): LNHDA, SQIVND (reference sequence). The CDR3 runs 15 residues. This chain's CDR3 is CASSKGRWSHNEQFF.

Considering frequency, this clonotype is medium-sized. The CDR3 protein is CATRNGQTNYGYTF. The rearrangement links TRBV6-5 to TRBJ1-2. Germline CDR1 MNHEY, CDR2 SVGAGI. CDR3 length: 14 amino acids.

The chain links TRBV5-1 to TRBJ2-7. This CDR3 comprises 16 residues. CDR1 SGHRS and CDR2 YFSETQ come from the germline V gene. CDR3: CASSFGTGRTPLEQYF. Full variable domain (rest looked up from reference TRBV5-1 and TRBJ2-7): KAGVTQTPRYLIKTRGQQVTLSCSPISGHRSVSWYQQTPGQGLQFLFEYFSETQRNKGNFPGRFSGRQFSNSRSEMNVSTLELGDSALYLCASSFGTGRTPLEQYFGPGTRLTVT.